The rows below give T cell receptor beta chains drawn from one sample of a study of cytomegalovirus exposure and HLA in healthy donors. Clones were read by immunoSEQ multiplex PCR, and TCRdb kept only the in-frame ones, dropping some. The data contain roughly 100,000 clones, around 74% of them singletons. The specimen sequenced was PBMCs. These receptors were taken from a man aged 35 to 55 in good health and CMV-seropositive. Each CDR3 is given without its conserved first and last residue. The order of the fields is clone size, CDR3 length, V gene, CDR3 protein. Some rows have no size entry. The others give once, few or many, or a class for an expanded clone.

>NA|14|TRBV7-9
SSSLEGGSSYNEQF
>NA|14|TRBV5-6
ASRSERRVGNTEAF
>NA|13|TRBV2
ASSVRQGAYNEQF
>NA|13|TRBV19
ASSAEPGGLTEAF
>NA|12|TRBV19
ASRPGQPNYGYT
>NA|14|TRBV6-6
ASSPPGSAAANTQY
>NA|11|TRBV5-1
ASSLGGSTEAF
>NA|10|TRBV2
ASSSYTGGAF
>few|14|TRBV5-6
ASSFPRRGAPDTQY
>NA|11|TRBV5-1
ASSPYQGRGYT
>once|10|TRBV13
ASSLEGMGYT
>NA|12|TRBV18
ASSPPTGRTEAF
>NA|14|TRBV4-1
ASSFRGGGADNEQF
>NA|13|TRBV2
ASSSPGSLGTEAF
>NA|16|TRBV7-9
SSSLGGQSAINTGELF
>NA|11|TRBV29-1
SVADRGNQPQH
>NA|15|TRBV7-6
ASSLVAGGWRSDEQF
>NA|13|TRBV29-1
SVDTGLAGDYEQY
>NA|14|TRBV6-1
ASSERLRGTTDTQY
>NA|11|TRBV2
ASRQASGNTIY
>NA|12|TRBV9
ASNSGRAKNIQY
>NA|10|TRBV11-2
ASSSIGYEQY
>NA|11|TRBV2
ASRGTSVNTQY
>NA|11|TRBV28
ASSLPGNTEAF
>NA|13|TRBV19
ASSTLAGVSNEQF
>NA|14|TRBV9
ASSPGGGGVQETQY
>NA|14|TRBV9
ASSTGTGVSRSPLH
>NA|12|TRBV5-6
ASSLGVTVYGYT
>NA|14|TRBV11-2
ASSPNRGRGPETQY
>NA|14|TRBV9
ASSVGEGPHFYEQY
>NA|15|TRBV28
ASSPTGGPRGNQPQH
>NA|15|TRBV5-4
ASSTEGGDRQNYGYT
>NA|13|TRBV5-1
ASSLVGTGEETQY
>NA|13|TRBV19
ASSRTGLNSYEQY
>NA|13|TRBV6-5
ASSYYSSGANVLT
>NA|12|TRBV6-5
ASSALAGGGEQF
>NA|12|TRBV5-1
ASSPEQNTGELF
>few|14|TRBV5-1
ASSPGWGGGYNEQF
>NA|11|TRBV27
ASSFLGQDGYT
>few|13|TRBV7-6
ASSSGTRSYNEQF
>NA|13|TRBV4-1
ASSQGQGVREKLF
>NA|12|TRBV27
ASHGQALNTEAF
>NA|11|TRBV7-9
ASSSTGGQPQH
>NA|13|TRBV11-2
ASSLTGSLQETQY
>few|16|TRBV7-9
ASSPPFRLAARGDTQY
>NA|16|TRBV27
ASSVRLAGGPAAGELF
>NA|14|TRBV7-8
ASSKGLAGGTDTQY
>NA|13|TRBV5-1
ASSFKGSSTDTQY
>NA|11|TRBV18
ASSPDTNYGYT
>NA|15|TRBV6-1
ASSALGGQDLNYGYT
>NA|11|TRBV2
ASSEMGNSPLH
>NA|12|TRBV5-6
ASSLWTGVNEQY
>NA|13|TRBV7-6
ASSLGDRAVYEQY